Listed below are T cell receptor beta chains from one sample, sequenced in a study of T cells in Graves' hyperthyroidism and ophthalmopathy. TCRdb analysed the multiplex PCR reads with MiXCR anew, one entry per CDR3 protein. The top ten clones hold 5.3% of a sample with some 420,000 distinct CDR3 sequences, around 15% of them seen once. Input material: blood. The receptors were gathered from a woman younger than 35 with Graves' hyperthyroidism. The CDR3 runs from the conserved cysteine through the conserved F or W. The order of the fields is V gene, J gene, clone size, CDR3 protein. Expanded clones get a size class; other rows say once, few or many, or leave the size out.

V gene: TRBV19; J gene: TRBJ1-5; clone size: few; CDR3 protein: CASSIDRGLGQPQHF
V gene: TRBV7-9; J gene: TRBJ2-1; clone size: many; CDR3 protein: CASSSMTGEQFF
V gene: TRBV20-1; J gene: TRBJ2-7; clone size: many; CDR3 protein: CSARDRYYEQYF
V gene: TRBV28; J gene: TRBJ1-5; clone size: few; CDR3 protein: CASSSQPQHF
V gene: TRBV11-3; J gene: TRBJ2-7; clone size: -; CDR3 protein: CASSGQGPYEQYF
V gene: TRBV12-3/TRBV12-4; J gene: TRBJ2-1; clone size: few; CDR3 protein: CASSFSLSGSNYEQFF
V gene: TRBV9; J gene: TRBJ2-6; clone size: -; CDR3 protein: CASSETGAGAFSGANVLTF
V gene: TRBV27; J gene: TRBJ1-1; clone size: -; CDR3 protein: CASSLLRDRFSDTEAFF
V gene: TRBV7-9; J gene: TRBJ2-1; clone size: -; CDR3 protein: CASSLSRGRGNNEQFF
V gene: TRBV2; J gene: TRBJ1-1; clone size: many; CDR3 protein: CASREGTVNTEAFF
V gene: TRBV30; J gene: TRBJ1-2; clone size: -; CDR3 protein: CAWVRRLYGYTF
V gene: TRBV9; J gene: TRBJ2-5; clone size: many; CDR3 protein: CASSVTGRIQETQYF
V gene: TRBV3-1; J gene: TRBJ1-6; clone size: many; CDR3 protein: CASSQWGVNSPLHF
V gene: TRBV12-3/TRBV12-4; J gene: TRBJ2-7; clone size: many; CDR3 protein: CASSFGDRAYEQYF
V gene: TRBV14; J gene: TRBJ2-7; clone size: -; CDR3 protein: CASSRLIHYEQYF
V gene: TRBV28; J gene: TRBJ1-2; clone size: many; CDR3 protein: CASSLQGAWDGYTF
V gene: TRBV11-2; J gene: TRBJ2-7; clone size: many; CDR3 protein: CASSPAYPGGLAGGTYEQYF